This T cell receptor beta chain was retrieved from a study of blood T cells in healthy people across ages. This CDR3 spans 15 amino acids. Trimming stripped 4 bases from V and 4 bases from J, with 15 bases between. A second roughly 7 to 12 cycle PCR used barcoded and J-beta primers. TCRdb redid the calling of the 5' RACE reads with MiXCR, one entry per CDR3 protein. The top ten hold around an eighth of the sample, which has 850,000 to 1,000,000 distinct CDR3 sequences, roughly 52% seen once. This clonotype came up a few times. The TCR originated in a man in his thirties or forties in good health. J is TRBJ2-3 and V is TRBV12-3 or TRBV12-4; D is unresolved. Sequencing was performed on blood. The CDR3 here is CASSSQFVSADTQYF. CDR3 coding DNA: TGTGCCAGCAGTTCGCAGTTTGTGAGCGCAGATACGCAGTATTTT.